A single sample is the source of the 29 T cell receptor beta chains below, sequenced in a study of T cells in localized non-small cell lung cancer. Assay: immunoSEQ multiplex PCR; the TCRdb copy retains only in-frame clones and omits some. This sample carries tens of thousands of clones, less than 90% of them seen once, and the ten largest clones take roughly 23%. The sample consisted of PBMCs, taken before any cancer treatment. These receptors all come from a man between 40 and 70 years old with stage II squamous cell lung carcinoma.

This clone was found a few times. The chain has TRBV5-1 and TRBJ1-1, with no clear D. The CDR3 spans 12 residues. The V end was cut by 5 bases, the J end by 5 bases, with 10 bases between. The germline gives CDR1 SGHRS, CDR2 YFSETQ. CDR3 sequence (DNA): TGCGCCAGCAGGGTTACGGGGACTGAAGCTTTCTTT. Its protein is CASRVTGTEAFF.

This clone has only one observation. The CDR3 protein is CATSPGQGRMGTGELFF. The CDR3 nucleotides read TGTGCCACCAGTCCGGGACAGGGGAGGATGGGCACCGGGGAGCTGTTTTTT. This chain links TRBV15 with TRBJ2-2, with 10 bases aligning to TRBD1. CDR3 length equals 17 residues. CDR1 and CDR2 (germline): LNHNV, YYDKDF (reference sequence). V lost 6 bases, J lost 4 bases, and 11 bases stayed unmatched.

Note on this clone: At one of its ends the junction is not consistent with the germline gene, which may arise from a read error. In the same sample, other DNA sequences code for this CDR3. This chain uses TRBV7-2 with TRBJ2-7; 7 positions agree with TRBD2. The CDR3 sequence is 12 residues long. Germline V gives CDR1 SGHTA, CDR2 FQGNSA. The CDR3: CASSRREGGQYF. The CDR3 nucleotides are TGCGCCAGCAGCCGAAGGGAGGGAGGGCAGTACTTC.

The CDR3 sequence is CASSRPEEQPQHF. The CDR3 DNA sequence: TGTGCCAGCAGCCGACCGGAGGAGCAGCCCCAGCATTTT. The chain has TRBV7-8 and TRBJ1-5, with no clear D. This CDR3 comprises 13 residues. The V and J ends lost 5 bases and 7 bases respectively, with 12 bases between them. The germline V gene has CDR1 SGHVS and CDR2 FQNEAQ.

This chain uses TRBV5-3 with TRBJ1-5, with 12 bases lining up with TRBD1. TRBV5-3 is identified as an open reading frame with a role that is uncertain. The CDR3 has 16 residues. V shed 4 bases and J 8 bases; nucleotides not matched to a gene: 10. This chain's CDR3 is CARSPGQGAPKEPQHF. The CDR3 DNA is TGTGCCAGAAGCCCGGGACAGGGGGCCCCTAAAGAGCCCCAGCATTTT.

This clone was seen just once. V gene TRBV30 combines with J gene TRBJ2-1, with TRBD2 identical over 7 bases. The CDR3 contains 14 residues. Germline V gives CDR1 GTSNPN, CDR2 SVGIG (reference sequence). V lost 8 bases, J lost 6 bases, and 13 bases stayed unmatched. CDR3 amino acids: CAGIPSGLGNEQFF. The CDR3 coding sequence is TGTGCCGGAATCCCCAGCGGACTAGGCAATGAGCAGTTCTTC. The variable domain in full, completed from reference TRBV30 and TRBJ2-1, reads SQTIHQWPATLVQPVGSPLSLECTVEGTSNPNLYWYRQAAGRGLQLLFYSVGIGQISSEVPQNLSASRPQDRQFILSSKKLLLSDSGFYLCAGIPSGLGNEQFFGPGTRLTVL.

This chain connects TRBV5-1 to TRBJ2-2, with 13 bases matching TRBD2. This CDR3 contains 18 residues. J was trimmed by 2 bases and V by 4 bases; bases with no gene match: 8. Germline V gene lookup returns CDR1 SGHRS and CDR2 YFSETQ. CDR3 residues: CASSLMTSGGPNTGELFF. The CDR3 DNA reads TGCGCCAGCAGCCTGATGACTAGCGGGGGGCCTAACACCGGGGAGCTGTTTTTT.

The count of this clone is one. The genes are TRBV30 and TRBJ2-1, with 8 bases lining up with TRBD2. CDR1 GTSNPN and CDR2 SVGIG come from the germline V gene (reference sequence). The CDR3 contains 14 residues. The ends lost 0 bases at V and 9 bases at J; junction bases unmatched: 7. The CDR3 DNA reads as TGTGCCTGGAGTGTAGGTAGCGGGGAAGGTGAGCAGTTCTTC. Amino acid sequence: CAWSVGSGEGEQFF.

This CDR3 reads CASSPWPAGELFF. CDR3 DNA sequence: TGTGCCAGTAGTCCCTGGCCGGCCGGGGAGCTGTTTTTT. The chain combines TRBV19 with TRBJ2-2; D uncertain. V gave up 5 bases and J gave up 6 bases, with 10 bases separating them. The CDR3 has 13 residues. Germline values: CDR1 LNHDA, CDR2 SQIVND (reference sequence).

The chain carries TRBV19 and TRBJ1-4; TRBD1 agrees at 7 bases. The V gene end was trimmed by 5 bases and the J gene end by 3 bases; junction bases not matched to a gene: 3. The CDR3 sequence is 14 residues long. Looked up from germline, CDR1 is LNHDA and CDR2 is SQIVND (reference sequence). The CDR3 here is CASSVQGANEKLFF. DNA of the CDR3: TGTGCCAGTAGTGTGCAGGGGGCTAATGAAAAACTGTTTTTT.

The chain is built from TRBV7-8 and TRBJ2-5; maybe TRBD1 (7 bases). The V end lost 11 bases, the J end lost 5 bases, and 27 bases lay between the germline ends. Germline CDR1 SGHVS, CDR2 FQNEAQ. CDR3 length equals 16 residues. CDR3 in DNA: TGTGCCGCCGAGAGGAGGCCTAGACAGGGAGGCGAGACCCAGTACTTC. This codes for CAAERRPRQGGETQYF.

The chain employs TRBV6-1 and TRBJ2-5; TRBD2 matches 10 bases. The V segment lost 6 bases and the J segment 4 bases; nucleotides outside the gene matches: 8. Germline V lookup: CDR1 MNHNS, CDR2 SASEGT. The CDR3 sequence is 15 residues long. CDR3 nucleotides: TGTGCCAGCAGAGATAGCGGGGGGCCGGGAGAGACCCAGTACTTC. Translation: CASRDSGGPGETQYF.

The J gene is TRBJ1-2, the V gene TRBV18; no clear D gene. The CDR3 contains 15 residues. Germline lookup yields CDR1 KGHSH and CDR2 LQKENI. Trimming cost V 3 bases and J 5 bases, with 16 bases left between them. The CDR3 reads CASSPPVTHGYGYTF. CDR3 in DNA: TGTGCCAGCTCACCCCCCGTTACCCATGGATATGGCTACACCTTC.

V and J are TRBV5-1 and TRBJ2-7; 11 nucleotides line up with TRBD2. With 0 bases clipped from V and 1 base from J, the junction kept 9 bases outside the gene matches. This CDR3 spans 18 amino acids. The germline CDR1 and CDR2 sequences are SGHRS and YFSETQ. The CDR3: CASSLGVLAGGVSYEQYF. In DNA, the CDR3 is TGCGCCAGCAGCTTGGGGGTCTTAGCGGGAGGGGTATCCTACGAGCAGTACTTC. The full variable domain, with the rest looked up from reference TRBV5-1 and TRBJ2-7, is KAGVTQTPRYLIKTRGQQVTLSCSPISGHRSVSWYQQTPGQGLQFLFEYFSETQRNKGNFPGRFSGRQFSNSRSEMNVSTLELGDSALYLCASSLGVLAGGVSYEQYFGPGTRLTVT.

The genes are TRBV29-1 and TRBJ2-6, with 7 bases that match TRBD1. This CDR3 is 19 amino acids long. The germline gives CDR1 SQVTM, CDR2 ANQGSEA. Trimming took 4 bases from V and 0 from J; bases not matched to a gene: 15. In DNA form, the CDR3 reads TGCAGCGTTGGCCCGGGACAGCGACTTCCCGACTCTGGGGCCAACGTCCTGACTTTC. Its protein product is CSVGPGQRLPDSGANVLTF.

This chain links TRBV5-5 with TRBJ2-1; perhaps TRBD2 as D (6 bases). V lost 4 bases, J lost 3 bases, and 14 bases lay in between. CDR1 and CDR2 from the germline V gene are SGHKS and YYEKEE (reference sequence). The CDR3 loop spans 15 amino acids. The CDR3 region has the DNA TGTGCCAGCAGCCGCCGGACTATAGACTACAATGAGCAGTTCTTC. This codes for CASSRRTIDYNEQFF.

V and J are TRBV28 and TRBJ1-1, with D possibly TRBD1 on 6 matching bases. Germline assignment: CDR1 MDHEN and CDR2 SYDVKM. The CDR3 runs 15 residues. V was clipped by 7 bases and J by 1 base, with 16 bases between them. The CDR3 sequence: CASTDGGATNTEAFF. DNA of the CDR3: TGTGCCAGCACCGATGGGGGGGCTACGAACACTGAAGCTTTCTTT.

The genes are TRBV14 and TRBJ2-2; perhaps TRBD2 as D (5 bases). Per the germline V gene, CDR1 is SGHDN and CDR2 is FVKESK. V was pared by 4 bases and J by 7 bases, with 10 bases between. The CDR3 consists of 13 residues. The CDR3 is CASSRNRGGELFF. CDR3 sequence (DNA): TGTGCCAGCAGCCGCAATCGGGGCGGGGAGCTGTTTTTT. Using reference TRBV14 and TRBJ2-2 for the parts outside the CDR3, the full variable domain is EAGVTQFPSHSVIEKGQTVTLRCDPISGHDNLYWYRRVMGKEIKFLLHFVKESKQDESGMPNNRFLAERTGGTYSTLKVQPAELEDSGVYFCASSRNRGGELFFGEGSRLTVL.

V usage is TRBV7-8 and J usage is TRBJ1-4; a possible D gene is TRBD1 (5 bases). Per germline, CDR1 SGHVS and CDR2 FQNEAQ. The CDR3 has 13 amino acids. Deletions cut 10 bases from V and 8 bases from J, with 17 bases between. CDR3 DNA: TGTGCCACTGGGGGAGGGCCTCGCGAAAAACTGTTTTTT. Its protein is CATGGGPREKLFF.

V usage is TRBV5-1 and J usage is TRBJ1-4; D possibly corresponds to TRBD1 (5 bases). Trimming took 4 bases from V and 4 from J, leaving 14 bases between them. Germline CDR1 and CDR2: SGHRS and YFSETQ. This CDR3 contains 15 residues. This CDR3 reads CASSTRDGDNEKLFF. The CDR3 DNA follows: TGCGCCAGCAGCACCCGGGACGGCGATAATGAAAAACTGTTTTTT.

The chain uses TRBV6-5 and TRBJ2-6; D is uncertain. Trimming took 8 bases from V and 1 from J, leaving 12 bases between them. Germline CDR1 and CDR2: MNHEY and SVGAGI. This CDR3 has 15 amino acids. The CDR3 reads CASVGHGSGANVLTF. In DNA, the CDR3 is TGTGCCAGCGTCGGTCATGGTTCTGGGGCCAACGTCCTGACTTTC.

CDR3 sequence (DNA): TGTGCCTGGAGCCCGACGGGCGGGGAGCTGTTTTTT. Translating gives CAWSPTGGELFF. The chain employs TRBV30 and TRBJ2-2; D not resolved. The V end was cut by 3 bases, the J end by 7 bases, with 9 bases between. Germline CDR1 and CDR2: GTSNPN and SVGIG (reference sequence). The CDR3 spans 12 residues.

The chain joins TRBV7-8 to TRBJ1-5; no clear D. Germline V gene data show CDR1 as SGHVS and CDR2 as FQNEAQ. Trimming cost V 0 bases and J 1 base, with 10 bases left between them. This CDR3 comprises 16 residues. The CDR3 DNA is TGTGCCAGCAGCTTAGCGCGATGGAAGAGCAATCAGCCCCAGCATTTT. Amino acid sequence: CASSLARWKSNQPQHF.

The V and J genes are TRBV27 and TRBJ2-3; TRBD2 matches 10 bases. Trimming at V came to 5 bases and at J to 2 bases, leaving 7 bases not matched to a gene. The CDR3 covers 16 residues. CDR1 is MNHEY and CDR2 is SMNVEV in the germline V gene (reference sequence). CDR3 DNA: TGTGCCAGCAGTACAAGAGGGACTAGCGCCACAGATACGCAGTATTTT. Translation gives CASSTRGTSATDTQYF.

The V call is TRBV27, the J call TRBJ1-4, with 9 nucleotides matching TRBD1. After removal of 5 bases from V and 7 bases from J, the junction contained 14 bases not matched to a gene. Germline V lookup: CDR1 MNHEY, CDR2 SMNVEV (reference sequence). This CDR3 comprises 17 residues. The CDR3 is CASSPGTGMMRSEKLFF. The CDR3 bases are TGTGCCAGCAGTCCCGGGACAGGGATGATGAGGAGTGAAAAACTGTTTTTT.

The gene calls are TRBV11-2 and TRBJ2-1; D unresolved. This CDR3 region has 12 residues. Germline assignment: CDR1 SGHAT and CDR2 FQNNGV. The V and J ends lost 0 bases and 7 bases respectively, with 4 bases between them. CDR3 bases: TGTGCCAGCAGCTTAGAGCGGAATGAGCAGTTCTTC. Its translation is CASSLERNEQFF. The whole variable domain, remainder taken from reference TRBV11-2 and TRBJ2-1, is EAGVAQSPRYKIIEKRQSVAFWCNPISGHATLYWYQQILGQGPKLLIQFQNNGVVDDSQLPKDRFSAERLKGVDSTLKIQPAKLEDSAVYLCASSLERNEQFFGPGTRLTVL.

This clone was detected only a few times. The chain has TRBV7-9 and TRBJ1-2; no reliable D call. This CDR3 is 12 amino acids long. Germline assignment: CDR1 SEHNR and CDR2 FQNEAQ (reference sequence). The germline V and J ends were trimmed by 3 bases and 6 bases, with 8 bases remaining between them. The CDR3 DNA follows: TGTGCCAGCAGCTTGGGTAGGGATGGCTACACCTTC. Protein: CASSLGRDGYTF.

The chain is built from TRBV5-6 and TRBJ1-1; no reliable D call. This CDR3 contains 12 residues. Trimming cost V 4 bases and J 1 base, with 5 bases left between them. Germline V gene sequence: CDR1 SGHDT, CDR2 YYEEEE. DNA for the CDR3: TGTGCCAGCAGCCTGACGAACACTGAAGCTTTCTTT. Translating gives CASSLTNTEAFF.

The J gene is TRBJ1-1, the V gene TRBV28, with a possible D match to TRBD1 (6 bases). The CDR3 is 14 residues long. V gave up 7 bases and J gave up 2 bases, with 14 bases separating them. Looked up from germline, CDR1 is MDHEN and CDR2 is SYDVKM. The CDR3: CASISTGINTEAFF. Written as DNA, the CDR3 is TGTGCCAGCATCTCGACAGGAATAAACACTGAAGCTTTCTTT. Using reference TRBV28 and TRBJ1-1 for the parts outside the CDR3, the full variable domain is DVKVTQSSRYLVKRTGEKVFLECVQDMDHENMFWYRQDPGLGLRLIYFSYDVKMKEKGDIPEGYSVSREKKERFSLILESASTNQTSMYLCASISTGINTEAFFGQGTRLTVV.